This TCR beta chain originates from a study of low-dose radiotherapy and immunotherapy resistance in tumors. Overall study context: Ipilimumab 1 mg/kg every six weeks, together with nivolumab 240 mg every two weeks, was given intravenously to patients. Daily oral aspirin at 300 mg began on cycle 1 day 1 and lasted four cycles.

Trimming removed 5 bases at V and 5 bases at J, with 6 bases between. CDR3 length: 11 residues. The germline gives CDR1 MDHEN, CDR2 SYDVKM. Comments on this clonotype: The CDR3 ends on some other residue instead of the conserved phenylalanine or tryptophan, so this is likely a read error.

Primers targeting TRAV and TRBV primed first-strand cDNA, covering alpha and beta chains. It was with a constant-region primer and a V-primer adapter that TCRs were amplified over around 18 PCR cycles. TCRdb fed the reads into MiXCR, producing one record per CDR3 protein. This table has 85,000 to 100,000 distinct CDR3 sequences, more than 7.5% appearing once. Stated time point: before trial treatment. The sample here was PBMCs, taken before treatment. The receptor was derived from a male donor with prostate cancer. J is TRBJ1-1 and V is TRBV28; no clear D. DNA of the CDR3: TGTGCCAGCAGTGGAGGAACTGAAGCTTTCTTG. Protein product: CASSGGTEAFL.